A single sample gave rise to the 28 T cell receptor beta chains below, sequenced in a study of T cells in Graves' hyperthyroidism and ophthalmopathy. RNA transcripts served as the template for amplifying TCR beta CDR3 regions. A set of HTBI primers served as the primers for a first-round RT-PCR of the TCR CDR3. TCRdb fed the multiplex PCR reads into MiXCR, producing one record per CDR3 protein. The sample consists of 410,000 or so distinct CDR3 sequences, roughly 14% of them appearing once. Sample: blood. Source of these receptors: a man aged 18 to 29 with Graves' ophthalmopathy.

In DNA, the CDR3 is TGTGCCTGGAGTGTTGGACAGGCCTCTGGCGGGGAGCTGTTTTTT. Amino acids: CAWSVGQASGGELFF. The chain joins TRBV30 to TRBJ2-2, with 7 bases that match TRBD1. This CDR3 spans 15 amino acids. V was pared by 0 bases and J by 7 bases, with 8 bases of the junction left unmatched. CDR1 GTSNPN and CDR2 SVGIG come from the germline V gene (reference sequence). Based on the CDR3 plus reference TRBV30 and TRBJ2-2, the full variable domain is SQTIHQWPATLVQPVGSPLSLECTVEGTSNPNLYWYRQAAGRGLQLLFYSVGIGQISSEVPQNLSASRPQDRQFILSSKKLLLSDSGFYLCAWSVGQASGGELFFGEGSRLTVL.

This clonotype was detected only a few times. CDR3 sequence reads: CSARARTMALNYGYTF. As DNA, the CDR3 is TGCAGTGCTAGGGCAAGGACCATGGCCCTTAACTATGGCTACACCTTC. The chain uses TRBV20-1 and TRBJ1-2; D is unclear. V was cut by 3 bases and J by 1 base, with 18 bases left in between. The germline gives CDR1 DFQATT, CDR2 SNEGSKA (reference sequence). CDR3 length equals 16 residues.

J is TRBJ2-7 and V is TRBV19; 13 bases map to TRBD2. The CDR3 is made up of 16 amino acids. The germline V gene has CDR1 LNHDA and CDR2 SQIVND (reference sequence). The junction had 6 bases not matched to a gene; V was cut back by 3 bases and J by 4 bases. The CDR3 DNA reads TGTGCCAGTAGTATCCCGGGACTAGCGGGGAAATACGAGCAGTACTTC. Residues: CASSIPGLAGKYEQYF.

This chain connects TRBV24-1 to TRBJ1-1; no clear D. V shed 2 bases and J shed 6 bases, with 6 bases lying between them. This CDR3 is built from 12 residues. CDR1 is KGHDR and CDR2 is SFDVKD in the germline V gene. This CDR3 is CATSDSGSEAFF. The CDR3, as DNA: TGTGCCACCAGTGATTCCGGGTCTGAAGCTTTCTTT.

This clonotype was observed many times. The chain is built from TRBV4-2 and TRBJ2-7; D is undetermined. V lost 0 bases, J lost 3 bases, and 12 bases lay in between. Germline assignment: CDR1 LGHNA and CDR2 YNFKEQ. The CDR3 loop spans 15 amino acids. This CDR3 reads CASSQDPGTYYEQYF. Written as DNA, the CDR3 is TGTGCCAGCAGCCAAGATCCAGGTACATACTACGAGCAGTACTTC.

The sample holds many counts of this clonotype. CDR3 amino acids: CASSKRQGAWEQYF. In DNA, the CDR3 is TGTGCCAGCAGTAAAAGACAGGGGGCTTGGGAGCAGTACTTC. V gene TRBV12-3 or TRBV12-4 combines with J gene TRBJ2-7; 10 positions match TRBD1. The CDR3 contains 14 residues. With V trimmed by 5 bases and J by 7 bases, 8 bases remained unmatched.

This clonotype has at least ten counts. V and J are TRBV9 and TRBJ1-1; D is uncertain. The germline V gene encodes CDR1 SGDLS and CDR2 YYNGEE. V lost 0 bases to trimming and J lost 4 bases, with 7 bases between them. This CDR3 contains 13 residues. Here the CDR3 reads CASSVERPTEAFF. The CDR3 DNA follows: TGTGCCAGCAGCGTAGAGCGACCCACTGAAGCTTTCTTT.

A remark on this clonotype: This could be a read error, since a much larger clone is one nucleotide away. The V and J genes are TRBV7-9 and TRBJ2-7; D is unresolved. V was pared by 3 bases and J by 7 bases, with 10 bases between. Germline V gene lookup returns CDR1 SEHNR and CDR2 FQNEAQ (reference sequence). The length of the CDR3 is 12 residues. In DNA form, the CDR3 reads TGTGCCAGCAGCTTGGGGTTGAATGAGCAGTACTTC. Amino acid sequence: CASSLGLNEQYF.

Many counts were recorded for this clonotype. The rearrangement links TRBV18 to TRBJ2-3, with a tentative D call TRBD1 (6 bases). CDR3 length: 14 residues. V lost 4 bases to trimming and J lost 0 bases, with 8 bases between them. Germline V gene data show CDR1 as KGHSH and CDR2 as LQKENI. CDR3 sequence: CASSLGASTDTQYF. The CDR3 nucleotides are TGTGCCAGCTCACTGGGGGCTAGCACAGATACGCAGTATTTT.

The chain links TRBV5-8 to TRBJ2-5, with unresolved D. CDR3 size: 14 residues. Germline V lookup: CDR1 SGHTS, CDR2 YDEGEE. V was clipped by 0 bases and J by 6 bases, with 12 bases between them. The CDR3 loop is CASSLDSRAQTQYF. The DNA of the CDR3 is TGTGCCAGCAGCTTGGACTCTAGGGCACAGACCCAGTACTTC.

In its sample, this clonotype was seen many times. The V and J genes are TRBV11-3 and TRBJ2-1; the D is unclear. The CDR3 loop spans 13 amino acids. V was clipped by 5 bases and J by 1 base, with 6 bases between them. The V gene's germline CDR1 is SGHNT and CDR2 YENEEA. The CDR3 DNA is TGTGCCAGCAGCGCTCGTTCCTACAATGAGCAGTTCTTC. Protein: CASSARSYNEQFF. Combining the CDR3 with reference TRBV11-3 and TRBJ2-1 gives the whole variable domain EAGVVQSPRYKIIEKKQPVAFWCNPISGHNTLYWYLQNLGQGPELLIRYENEEAVDDSQLPKDRFSAERLKGVDSTLKIQPAELGDSAVYLCASSARSYNEQFFGPGTRLTVL.

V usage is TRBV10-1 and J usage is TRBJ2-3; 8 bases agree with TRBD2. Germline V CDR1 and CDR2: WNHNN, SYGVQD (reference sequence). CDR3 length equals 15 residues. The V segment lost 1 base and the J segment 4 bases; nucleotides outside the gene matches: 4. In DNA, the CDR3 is TGCGCCAGCAGTGAGTGGGAGCGGGGGCCAGATACGCAGTATTTT. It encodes CASSEWERGPDTQYF.

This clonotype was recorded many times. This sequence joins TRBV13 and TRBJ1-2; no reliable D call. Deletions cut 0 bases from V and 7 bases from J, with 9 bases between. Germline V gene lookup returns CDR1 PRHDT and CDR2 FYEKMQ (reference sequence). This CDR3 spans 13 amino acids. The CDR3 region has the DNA TGTGCCAGCAGCTTAGGGTCAGGCCCTGGCTACACCTTC. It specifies CASSLGSGPGYTF.

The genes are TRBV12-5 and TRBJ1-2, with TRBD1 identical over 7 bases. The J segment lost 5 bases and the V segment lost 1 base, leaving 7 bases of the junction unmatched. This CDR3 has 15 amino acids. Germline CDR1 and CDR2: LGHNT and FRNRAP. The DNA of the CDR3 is TGTGCTAGTGGTTTGGGGTTCGGGACAGCATATGGCTACACCTTC. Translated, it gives CASGLGFGTAYGYTF.

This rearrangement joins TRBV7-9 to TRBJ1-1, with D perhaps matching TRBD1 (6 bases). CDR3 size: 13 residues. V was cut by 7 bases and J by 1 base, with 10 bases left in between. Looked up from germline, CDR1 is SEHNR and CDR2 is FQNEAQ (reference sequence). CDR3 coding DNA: TGTGCCAGCACAGGGGCCGCGAACACTGAAGCTTTCTTT. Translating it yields CASTGAANTEAFF.

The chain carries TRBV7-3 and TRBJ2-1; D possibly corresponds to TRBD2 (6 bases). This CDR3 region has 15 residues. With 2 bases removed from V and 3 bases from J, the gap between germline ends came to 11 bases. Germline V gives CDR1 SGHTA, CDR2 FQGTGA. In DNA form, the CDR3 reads TGTGCCAGCAGCTTAGCGGGACTCAACTACAATGAGCAGTTCTTC. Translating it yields CASSLAGLNYNEQFF.

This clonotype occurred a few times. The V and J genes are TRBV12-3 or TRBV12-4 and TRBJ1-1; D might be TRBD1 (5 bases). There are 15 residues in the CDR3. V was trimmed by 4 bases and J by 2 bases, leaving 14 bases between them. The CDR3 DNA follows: TGTGCCAGCAGTTCACGACAGACCATCAACACTGAAGCTTTCTTT. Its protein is CASSSRQTINTEAFF.

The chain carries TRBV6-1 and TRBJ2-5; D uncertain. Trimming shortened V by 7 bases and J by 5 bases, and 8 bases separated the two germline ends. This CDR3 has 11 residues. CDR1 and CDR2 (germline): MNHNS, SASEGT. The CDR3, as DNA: TGTGCCAGCACCTACGGGGAGACCCAGTACTTC. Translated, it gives CASTYGETQYF.

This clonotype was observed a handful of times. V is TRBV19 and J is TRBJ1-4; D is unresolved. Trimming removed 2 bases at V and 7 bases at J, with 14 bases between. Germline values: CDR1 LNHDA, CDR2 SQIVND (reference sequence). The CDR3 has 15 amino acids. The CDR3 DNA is TGTGCCAGTAGTATACCCTTCTTCTCTCGTGAAAAACTGTTTTTT. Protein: CASSIPFFSREKLFF. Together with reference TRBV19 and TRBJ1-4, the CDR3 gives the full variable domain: DGGITQSPKYLFRKEGQNVTLSCEQNLNHDAMYWYRQDPGQGLRLIYYSQIVNDFQKGDIAEGYSVSREKKESFPLTVTSAQKNPTAFYLCASSIPFFSREKLFFGSGTQLSVL.

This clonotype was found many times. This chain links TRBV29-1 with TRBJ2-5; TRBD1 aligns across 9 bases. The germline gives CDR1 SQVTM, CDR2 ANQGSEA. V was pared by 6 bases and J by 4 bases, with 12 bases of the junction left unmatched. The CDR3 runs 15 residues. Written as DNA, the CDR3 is TGCAGCGTCCGGAACTGGACAGGGGCAGGAGAGACCCAGTACTTC. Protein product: CSVRNWTGAGETQYF.

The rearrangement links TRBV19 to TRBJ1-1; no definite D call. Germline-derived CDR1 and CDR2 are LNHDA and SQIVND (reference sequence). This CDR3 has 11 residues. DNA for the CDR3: TGTGCTCCCGCTCGGGTTAGGGAGGCTTTCTTT. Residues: CAPARVREAFF.

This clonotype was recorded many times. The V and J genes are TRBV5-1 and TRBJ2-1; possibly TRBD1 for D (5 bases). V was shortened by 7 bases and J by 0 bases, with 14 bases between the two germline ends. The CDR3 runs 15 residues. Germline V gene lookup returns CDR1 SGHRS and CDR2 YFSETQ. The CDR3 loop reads CASRSRGSSYNEQFF. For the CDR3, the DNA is TGCGCCAGCCGATCTAGGGGAAGCTCCTACAATGAGCAGTTCTTC.

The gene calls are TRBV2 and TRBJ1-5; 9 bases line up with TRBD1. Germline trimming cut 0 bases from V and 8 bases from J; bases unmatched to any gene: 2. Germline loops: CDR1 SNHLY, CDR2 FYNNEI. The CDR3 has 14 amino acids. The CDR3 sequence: CASSEARTGEPQHF. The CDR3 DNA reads TGTGCCAGCAGTGAAGCGCGGACAGGGGAGCCCCAGCATTTT.

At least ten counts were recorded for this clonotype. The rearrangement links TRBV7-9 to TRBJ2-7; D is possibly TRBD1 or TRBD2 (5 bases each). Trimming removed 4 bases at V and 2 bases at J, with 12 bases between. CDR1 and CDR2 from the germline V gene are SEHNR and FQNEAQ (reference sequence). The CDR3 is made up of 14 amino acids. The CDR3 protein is CASSSRTGPYEQYF. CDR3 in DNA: TGTGCCAGCAGCTCCAGGACGGGGCCCTACGAGCAGTACTTC.

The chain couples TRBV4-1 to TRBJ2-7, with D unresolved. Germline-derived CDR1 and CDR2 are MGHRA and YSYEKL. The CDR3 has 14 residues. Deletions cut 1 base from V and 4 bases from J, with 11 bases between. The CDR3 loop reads CASSQGLDRYEQYF. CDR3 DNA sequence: TGCGCCAGCAGCCAAGGCCTAGATCGTTACGAGCAGTACTTC.

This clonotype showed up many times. The CDR3: CASSYSYPGVGPLTDTQYF. Here the CDR3 DNA reads TGTGCCAGCAGTTACTCCTACCCCGGGGTGGGCCCCCTCACAGATACGCAGTATTTT. The chain links TRBV6-6 to TRBJ2-3, with D possibly TRBD2 on 5 matching bases. The length of the CDR3 is 19 residues. Germline CDR1 and CDR2: MNHNY and SVGAGI (reference sequence). With 0 bases removed from V and 2 bases from J, the gap between germline ends came to 21 bases.

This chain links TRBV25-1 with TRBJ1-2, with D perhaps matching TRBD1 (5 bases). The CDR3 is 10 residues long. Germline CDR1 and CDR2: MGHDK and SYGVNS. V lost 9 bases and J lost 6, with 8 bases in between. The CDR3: CASGGDGYTF. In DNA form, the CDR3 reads TGTGCCAGTGGGGGGGATGGCTACACCTTC.

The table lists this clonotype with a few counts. CDR3 sequence reads: CAWRPLAGGGETQYF. In DNA form, the CDR3 reads TGTGCCTGGAGGCCGCTAGCGGGGGGAGGAGAGACCCAGTACTTC. This rearrangement joins TRBV30 to TRBJ2-5, with 11 bases aligning to TRBD2. The CDR3 runs to 15 residues. Germline V lookup: CDR1 GTSNPN, CDR2 SVGIG (reference sequence). V trimming: 3 bases; J trimming: 4 bases; junction bases outside the gene matches: 7.